The 13 T cell receptor beta chains presented below share a single source sample, sequenced in a study of blood T cell repertoires in COVID-19. Using immunoSEQ multiplex PCR, the repertoire was profiled, and TCRdb retains in-frame clones only, with some absent. The sample includes approximately 170,000 clones, approximately 79% of them seen just once. Sequencing was done on a sample of peripheral blood. These receptors came from a woman of 80 years or more with acute or convalescent COVID-19.

The chain uses TRBV10-3 and TRBJ1-6, with TRBD1 matching 7 bases. The V segment lost 5 bases and the J segment 8 bases; nucleotides outside the gene matches: 6. The CDR3 runs to 14 residues. Germline assignment: CDR1 ENHRY and CDR2 SYGVKD. CDR3 sequence: CAISSQGSDSPLHF. CDR3 in DNA: TGTGCCATCAGTTCACAGGGGAGTGATTCACCCCTCCACTTT.

The chain carries TRBV7-9 and TRBJ2-7; 9 bases align to TRBD1. Trimming cost V 5 bases and J 4 bases; bases outside gene matches: 6. The CDR3 is 14 amino acids. The germline CDR1 and CDR2 sequences are SEHNR and FQNEAQ (reference sequence). The chain's CDR3 is CASSPGTGRYEQYF. In DNA, the CDR3 is TGTGCCAGCAGCCCAGGGACAGGGAGATACGAGCAGTACTTC.

J is TRBJ1-2 and V is TRBV19; 9 nucleotides align to TRBD1. Germline V lookup: CDR1 LNHDA, CDR2 SQIVND (reference sequence). The CDR3 has 15 residues. Trimming at V came to 4 bases and at J to 4 bases, leaving 7 bases not matched to a gene. The CDR3 spells CASSTTGGAGYGYTF. The CDR3 nucleotides are TGTGCCAGTAGTACTACAGGGGGCGCGGGCTATGGCTACACCTTC.

This clone was seen once. The chain employs TRBV2 and TRBJ1-2; 9 bases agree with TRBD1. The V gene's germline CDR1 is SNHLY and CDR2 FYNNEI. Germline trimming cut 5 bases from V and 8 bases from J; bases unmatched to any gene: 9. The CDR3 extends over 14 amino acids. This chain's CDR3 is CASSSLRQGDGYTF. CDR3 coding DNA: TGTGCCAGCAGTTCCTTAAGACAGGGGGACGGCTACACCTTC.

This clone came up a few times. This rearrangement joins TRBV4-1 to TRBJ2-7; tentative D call: TRBD2 (5 bases). Trimming stripped 4 bases from V and 0 bases from J, with 7 bases between. The germline gives CDR1 MGHRA, CDR2 YSYEKL. CDR3 length: 13 amino acids. The CDR3 DNA sequence: TGCGCCAGCAGCCTTGGGAGCTCCTACGAGCAGTACTTC. It encodes CASSLGSSYEQYF.

The chain links TRBV28 to TRBJ1-6; tentative D call: TRBD1 (5 bases). The germline V gene has CDR1 MDHEN and CDR2 SYDVKM. CDR3 length equals 13 residues. The germline V and J ends were trimmed by 6 bases and 6 bases, with 9 bases remaining between them. DNA of the CDR3: TGTGCCAGCAGGGGGCGGCTTAATTCACCCCTCCACTTT. Translating it yields CASRGRLNSPLHF. The whole variable domain, filled in from reference TRBV28 and TRBJ1-6, reads DVKVTQSSRYLVKRTGEKVFLECVQDMDHENMFWYRQDPGLGLRLIYFSYDVKMKEKGDIPEGYSVSREKKERFSLILESASTNQTSMYLCASRGRLNSPLHFGNGTRLTVT.

This clone came up a few times. The CDR3 is CASSSLTGGPTDTQYF. Written as DNA, the CDR3 is TGCGCCAGCAGCTCGCTGACAGGGGGGCCCACAGATACGCAGTATTTT. The chain carries TRBV5-1 and TRBJ2-3; TRBD1 matches 9 bases. J gave up 2 bases and V 3 bases, and 7 bases lay outside the gene matches. CDR1 is SGHRS, CDR2 YFSETQ, per germline. This CDR3 is built from 16 residues.

The chain combines TRBV10-1 with TRBJ2-3; TRBD2 aligns across 12 bases. CDR3 length equals 16 residues. Germline CDR1 and CDR2: WNHNN and SYGVQD (reference sequence). Trimming cost V 2 bases and J 5 bases; bases outside gene matches: 5. CDR3 sequence (DNA): TGCGCCAGCAGTGAGACGACTAGCGGGAGAAGAGATACGCAGTATTTT. Its protein product is CASSETTSGRRDTQYF.

This chain uses TRBV2 with TRBJ2-1, with TRBD2 identical over 8 bases. This CDR3 is built from 13 residues. After removal of 4 bases from V and 8 bases from J, the junction contained 4 bases not matched to a gene. The germline V gene has CDR1 SNHLY and CDR2 FYNNEI. CDR3 DNA: TGTGCCAGCAGTGGACGGGAGGGGGATGAGCAGTTCTTC. Its translation is CASSGREGDEQFF.

The gene calls are TRBV28 and TRBJ1-4, with TRBD1 matching over 10 bases. The CDR3 extends over 15 amino acids. Trimming cost V 5 bases and J 6 bases; bases outside gene matches: 6. Germline assignment: CDR1 MDHEN and CDR2 SYDVKM. The CDR3 DNA reads TGTGCCAGCAGTGCTCCGGGGACAGGGGATGAAAAACTGTTTTTT. Protein: CASSAPGTGDEKLFF.

This clone was counted at least ten times. The rearrangement joins TRBV19 to TRBJ2-5; D gene unclear. The CDR3 extends over 12 amino acids. Germline CDR1 is LNHDA and CDR2 is SQIVND (reference sequence). V lost 4 bases and J 2 bases, leaving 5 bases between the germline ends. The CDR3 reads CASSTGQETQYF. The CDR3 region has the DNA TGTGCCAGTAGTACAGGACAAGAGACCCAGTACTTC.

The chain uses TRBV10-3 and TRBJ1-5; tentatively, D is TRBD1 (6 bases). The CDR3 is 14 amino acids. Trimming took off 5 bases at V and 0 bases at J, with 8 bases between the two ends. Germline CDR1 and CDR2: ENHRY and SYGVKD. The chain's CDR3 is CAISQGNSNQPQHF. For the CDR3, the DNA is TGTGCCATCAGTCAGGGGAATAGCAATCAGCCCCAGCATTTT.

The chain uses TRBV12-5 and TRBJ2-7; 12 bases are a match to TRBD1. CDR3 length: 15 amino acids. V shed 5 bases and J 5 bases; nucleotides not matched to a gene: 7. Germline loops: CDR1 LGHNT, CDR2 FRNRAP. CDR3 sequence reads: CASGTGTGGFDEQYF. CDR3 coding DNA: TGTGCTAGTGGTACCGGGACAGGGGGCTTCGACGAGCAGTACTTC.